The 30 T cell receptor beta chains below all came from one sample that was sequenced in a study of response to subunit inactivated influenza vaccine. TCRdb analysed the RT-PCR reads with MiXCR anew, one entry per CDR3 protein. This repertoire shows 450,000 to 600,000 distinct CDR3 sequences, 6.5% to 8% found once; its top ten account for 10% to 15%. Sequencing was performed on PBMCs from blood, taken roughly 24 months after vaccination. The receptors were sampled from a man between 50 and 70 years old who received an inactivated influenza vaccine.

The chain employs TRBV11-2 and TRBJ2-3; 14 bases are a match to TRBD2. Germline V lookup: CDR1 SGHAT, CDR2 FQNNGV. The CDR3 is 18 residues long. Trimming removed 3 bases from V and 4 bases from J; junction bases left unmatched: 9. The CDR3 loop is CASSFGGTSGGHADTQYF. CDR3 in DNA: TGTGCCAGCAGCTTTGGAGGGACTAGCGGGGGTCACGCAGATACGCAGTATTTT.

This clonotype was found a few times. The genes are TRBV7-9 and TRBJ2-3; TRBD2 matches 8 bases. J lost 3 bases, V lost 5 bases, and 10 bases had no gene match. The CDR3 length is 16 residues. CDR1 SEHNR and CDR2 FQNEAQ come from the germline V gene (reference sequence). CDR3: CASSPFRGGETDTQYF. The CDR3 region has the DNA TGTGCCAGCAGCCCCTTCCGGGGGGGAGAGACAGATACGCAGTATTTT.

This clonotype was counted between two and nine times. This sequence joins TRBV5-1 and TRBJ2-1; D ambiguous. The germline gives CDR1 SGHRS, CDR2 YFSETQ. Trimming removed 0 bases at V and 3 bases at J, with 13 bases between. The CDR3 covers 16 residues. CDR3 protein: CASSLDGSSGYNEQFF. CDR3 nucleotides: TGCGCCAGCAGCTTGGATGGGTCATCGGGCTACAATGAGCAGTTCTTC. Combining the CDR3 with reference TRBV5-1 and TRBJ2-1 gives the whole variable domain KAGVTQTPRYLIKTRGQQVTLSCSPISGHRSVSWYQQTPGQGLQFLFEYFSETQRNKGNFPGRFSGRQFSNSRSEMNVSTLELGDSALYLCASSLDGSSGYNEQFFGPGTRLTVL.

This clonotype was observed many times. This rearrangement joins TRBV9 to TRBJ2-1; 11 nucleotides agree with TRBD2. This CDR3 has 16 amino acids. Germline CDR1 and CDR2: SGDLS and YYNGEE. V lost 4 bases, J lost 7 bases, and 10 bases stayed unmatched. The CDR3 loop is CASSQSSGGPWNEQFF. In DNA form, the CDR3 reads TGTGCCAGCAGCCAATCTAGCGGGGGGCCTTGGAATGAGCAGTTCTTC.

This clonotype has just a few counts. The chain uses TRBV10-1 and TRBJ2-1; TRBD1 aligns across 10 bases. Germline-derived CDR1 and CDR2 are WNHNN and SYGVQD (reference sequence). This CDR3 has 15 amino acids. J lost 4 bases, V lost 7 bases, and 7 bases had no gene match. The CDR3 DNA reads TGCGCCAGCACCCGCGACAGGGGGCTTTACAATGAGCAGTTCTTC. Translating it yields CASTRDRGLYNEQFF.

The sample holds a few counts of this clonotype. The chain has TRBV28 and TRBJ1-2; D perhaps matches TRBD1 (5 bases). Trimming took 3 bases from V and 7 from J, leaving 15 bases between them. Germline CDR1 reads MDHEN; CDR2 reads SYDVKM. The CDR3 consists of 14 residues. The CDR3 DNA is TGTGCCAGCAGTTTTCACTCAGGGAGGAGTGGCTACACCTTC. This codes for CASSFHSGRSGYTF.

This chain links TRBV21-1 with TRBJ1-4; no DNA check was done on the table's D call, TRBD1. TRBV21-1 is classified as a pseudogene. The CDR3 length is 18 residues. For the CDR3, the DNA is TGTGCCAGCCTCCAAGGGAGGAGGGGGCCCGAAACTAATGAAAAACTGTTTTTT. Its translation is CASLQGRRGPETNEKLFF.

The DNA of the CDR3 is TGTGCCAGCTCACCCGGACTAGCGACAGGGGATGAGCAGTTCTTC. It codes for CASSPGLATGDEQFF. The V gene is TRBV18, the J gene TRBJ2-1, with TRBD2 as a possible D gene (9 bases). The CDR3 is 15 amino acids. Germline CDR1 KGHSH, CDR2 LQKENI. V was pared by 3 bases and J by 8 bases, with 17 bases between.

This clonotype came up many times. V and J are TRBV7-9 and TRBJ2-7; D gene uncertain. CDR3 length: 12 amino acids. With 5 bases removed from V and 5 bases from J, the gap between germline ends came to 10 bases. Germline lookup yields CDR1 SEHNR and CDR2 FQNEAQ (reference sequence). In nucleotides, the CDR3 is TGTGCCAGCAGCCGGGTTGGACACGAGCAGTACTTC. This sequence encodes CASSRVGHEQYF.

This clonotype has just a few counts. The chain uses TRBV12-3 or TRBV12-4 and TRBJ2-7; 7 positions agree with TRBD1. CDR3 length: 12 amino acids. V shed 8 bases and J 3 bases; nucleotides not matched to a gene: 4. This CDR3 is CASGTDFYEQYF. CDR3 bases: TGTGCCAGCGGGACAGATTTCTACGAGCAGTACTTC.

This clonotype showed up many times. The gene calls are TRBV7-9 and TRBJ1-5, with D possibly TRBD1 on 5 matching bases. V was cut by 6 bases and J by 9 bases, with 15 bases left in between. The CDR3 extends over 13 amino acids. Per germline, CDR1 SEHNR and CDR2 FQNEAQ (reference sequence). The CDR3 protein is CASRRDGRAPQHF. The CDR3 coding sequence is TGTGCCAGCAGGCGGGACGGCCGTGCGCCCCAGCATTTT.

J is TRBJ2-6 and V is TRBV5-5; D unclear. Trimming removed 4 bases from V and 0 bases from J, with 8 bases in between. CDR3 length equals 15 residues. Germline V gene data show CDR1 as SGHKS and CDR2 as YYEKEE (reference sequence). CDR3 in DNA: TGTGCCAGCAGCCCCCCCAACTCTGGGGCCAACGTCCTGACTTTC. Amino acid sequence: CASSPPNSGANVLTF.

The rearrangement uses TRBV11-2 and TRBJ2-3; maybe TRBD2 (6 bases). V was cut by 5 bases and J by 0 bases, with 9 bases left in between. The length of the CDR3 is 14 residues. From germline, CDR1 is SGHAT and CDR2 FQNNGV. The DNA for the CDR3 is TGTGCCAGCAGCGGGGGGACCAGCACAGATACGCAGTATTTT. Protein: CASSGGTSTDTQYF. Full variable domain (missing parts from reference TRBV11-2 and TRBJ2-3): EAGVAQSPRYKIIEKRQSVAFWCNPISGHATLYWYQQILGQGPKLLIQFQNNGVVDDSQLPKDRFSAERLKGVDSTLKIQPAKLEDSAVYLCASSGGTSTDTQYFGPGTRLTVL.

This clonotype was recorded at least ten times. V is TRBV6-1 and J is TRBJ1-1, with 7 bases aligning to TRBD1. The CDR3 extends over 17 amino acids. The junction had 13 bases not matched to a gene; V was cut back by 6 bases and J by 0 bases. CDR1 and CDR2 (germline): MNHNS, SASEGT. DNA for the CDR3: TGTGCCAGCAGAACGATATCACAGGGGCTCCTGAACACTGAAGCTTTCTTT. Translation gives CASRTISQGLLNTEAFF.

CDR3 in amino acids: CATRGDQGPYEQYF. The CDR3, as DNA: TGTGCCACCAGGGGGGACCAGGGGCCCTACGAGCAGTACTTC. The chain uses TRBV15 and TRBJ2-7, with D perhaps TRBD1 (6 bases). Germline values: CDR1 LNHNV, CDR2 YYDKDF (reference sequence). This CDR3 is 14 amino acids long. V lost 6 bases to trimming and J lost 2 bases, with 14 bases between them.

This clonotype was detected a few times. The CDR3 region has the DNA TGCAGTGCTAGGCGAGCGGTCAGCTACGAGCAGTACTTC. Its protein is CSARRAVSYEQYF. The genes are TRBV20-1 and TRBJ2-7; D is perhaps TRBD2 (5 bases). The CDR3 covers 13 residues. The ends were cut back, 3 bases at V and 3 bases at J, with 12 bases in the middle. Germline assignment: CDR1 DFQATT and CDR2 SNEGSKA (reference sequence).

This clonotype turned up a few times. The chain joins TRBV5-1 to TRBJ2-1, with 13 bases aligning to TRBD2. Trimming removed 5 bases from V and 0 bases from J; junction bases left unmatched: 11. The CDR3 covers 19 residues. Germline V CDR1 and CDR2: SGHRS, YFSETQ. This CDR3 is CASSGSGTSGTHSYNEQFF. The CDR3 region has the DNA TGCGCCAGCAGTGGATCCGGGACTAGCGGGACCCACTCCTACAATGAGCAGTTCTTC. The whole variable domain, filled in from reference TRBV5-1 and TRBJ2-1, reads KAGVTQTPRYLIKTRGQQVTLSCSPISGHRSVSWYQQTPGQGLQFLFEYFSETQRNKGNFPGRFSGRQFSNSRSEMNVSTLELGDSALYLCASSGSGTSGTHSYNEQFFGPGTRLTVL.

This clonotype was recorded a few times. The genes are TRBV7-3 and TRBJ2-1, with 7 bases that match TRBD2. The J segment lost 6 bases and the V segment lost 2 bases, leaving 7 bases of the junction unmatched. This CDR3 comprises 15 residues. Germline values: CDR1 SGHTA, CDR2 FQGTGA. The chain's CDR3 is CASSLGAGAGNEQFF. Here the CDR3 DNA reads TGTGCCAGCAGCTTAGGGGCGGGAGCGGGCAATGAGCAGTTCTTC.

This clonotype was picked up many times. V gene TRBV7-2 combines with J gene TRBJ2-7, with 11 bases identical to TRBD2. The V and J ends lost 4 bases and 1 base, in that order; junction bases with no gene match: 9. There are 17 residues in the CDR3. Germline CDR1 reads SGHTA; CDR2 reads FQGNSA. The DNA of the CDR3 is TGTGCCAGCAGCTCCCGCCCTAGCGGGGGGTTTTCCTACGAGCAGTACTTC. As protein: CASSSRPSGGFSYEQYF.

V usage is TRBV20-1 and J usage is TRBJ2-7; D gene ambiguous. V shed 0 bases and J shed 0 bases, with 6 bases lying between them. Germline V lookup: CDR1 DFQATT, CDR2 SNEGSKA (reference sequence). The CDR3 covers 13 residues. The chain's CDR3 is CSARETVSYEQYF. The DNA for the CDR3 is TGCAGTGCTAGAGAGACGGTCTCCTACGAGCAGTACTTC.

A word on this clonotype: At one of its ends the junction is not consistent with the germline gene, which may arise from a read error. The rearrangement uses TRBV5-3 and TRBJ2-1; a weak D match, TRBD1 (5 bases). TRBV5-3 is known as an ORF, though its function is uncertain. The length of the CDR3 is 14 residues. The CDR3 spells CARRAGSPYNGQFF. In DNA, the CDR3 is TGTGCCAGAAGGGCAGGGTCGCCCTACAATGGGCAGTTCTTC.

This clonotype was observed at least ten times. The chain couples TRBV20-1 to TRBJ1-1; D possibly corresponds to TRBD1 (6 bases). The CDR3 covers 12 residues. V was clipped by 3 bases and J by 11 bases, with 16 bases between them. Germline-derived CDR1 and CDR2 are DFQATT and SNEGSKA (reference sequence). Here the CDR3 DNA reads TGCAGTGCTAGTGACAGGACTGCCGGGGCTTTCTTT. Its protein product is CSASDRTAGAFF.

The V gene is TRBV5-1, the J gene TRBJ2-7; no clear D. Deletions cut 3 bases from V and 4 bases from J, with 14 bases between. The CDR3 has 14 amino acids. Germline loops: CDR1 SGHRS, CDR2 YFSETQ. CDR3 DNA: TGCGCCAGCAGCTCAAACCCCGGGCCTTACGAGCAGTACTTC. Translated, it gives CASSSNPGPYEQYF.

In this sample, this clonotype turned up many times. This rearrangement joins TRBV20-1 to TRBJ2-7; TRBD1 aligns across 9 bases. The CDR3 is made up of 15 amino acids. Germline trimming cut 0 bases from V and 4 bases from J; bases unmatched to any gene: 7. The germline CDR1 and CDR2 sequences are DFQATT and SNEGSKA (reference sequence). This CDR3 is CSARDSRTGVYEQYF. The CDR3 nucleotides read TGCAGTGCTAGAGATTCCCGGACAGGGGTTTACGAGCAGTACTTC.

V and J are TRBV6-2 or TRBV6-3 and TRBJ2-1; D ambiguous. CDR1 MNHEY and CDR2 SVGEGT come from the germline V gene. Trimming shortened V by 2 bases and J by 0 bases, and 8 bases separated the two germline ends. The CDR3 has 15 residues. The CDR3 reads CASSYRSFSYNEQFF. In DNA form, the CDR3 reads TGTGCCAGCAGTTACCGCAGCTTCTCCTACAATGAGCAGTTCTTC.

The gene calls are TRBV5-1 and TRBJ2-2, with 8 bases lining up with TRBD2. The V segment lost 2 bases and the J segment 1 base; nucleotides outside the gene matches: 4. From germline, CDR1 is SGHRS and CDR2 YFSETQ. This CDR3 contains 16 residues. The CDR3 region is CASSLIAGGNTGELFF. The CDR3 DNA sequence: TGCGCCAGCAGCTTAATCGCGGGAGGGAACACCGGGGAGCTGTTTTTT.

The J gene is TRBJ2-7, the V gene TRBV25-1; no clear D gene. Trimming took off 1 base at V and 6 bases at J, with 4 bases between the two ends. The germline CDR1 and CDR2 sequences are MGHDK and SYGVNS. The CDR3 spans 11 residues. CDR3 DNA: TGTGCCAGCAGTGAATCTAGCGAGCAGTACTTC. Translated, it gives CASSESSEQYF.

This clonotype has more than one count but fewer than ten. J is TRBJ1-4 and V is TRBV29-1, with D hard to call. The V gene lost 8 bases and the J gene lost 2 bases, with 21 bases spanning the gap. The CDR3 spans 16 residues. Germline CDR1 and CDR2: SQVTM and ANQGSEA. This CDR3 is CSPITRITLTNEKLFF. The DNA of the CDR3 is TGCAGCCCTATTACAAGGATCACCTTGACTAATGAAAAACTGTTTTTT.

The rearrangement links TRBV6-2 or TRBV6-3 to TRBJ2-7, with 9 nucleotides matching TRBD1. There are 15 residues in the CDR3. The germline CDR1 and CDR2 sequences are MNHEY and SVGEGT. V was clipped by 6 bases and J by 2 bases; unmatched bases: 8. CDR3 protein: CASSHDRTGAYEQYF. The CDR3 nucleotides are TGTGCCAGCAGCCACGACAGGACAGGGGCCTACGAGCAGTACTTC.

The J gene is TRBJ1-3, the V gene TRBV2; D is unclear. Per germline, CDR1 SNHLY and CDR2 FYNNEI. V was clipped by 4 bases and J by 0 bases, with 13 bases between them. The CDR3 length is 16 residues. The CDR3, as DNA: TGTGCCAGCAGTGTCTGGGCAGCACTCTCTGGAAACACCATATATTTT. It translates to CASSVWAALSGNTIYF. The complete variable domain, with remaining parts taken from reference TRBV2 and TRBJ1-3, reads EPEVTQTPSHQVTQMGQEVILRCVPISNHLYFYWYRQILGQKVEFLVSFYNNEISEKSEIFDDQFSVERPDGSNFTLKIRSTKLEDSAMYFCASSVWAALSGNTIYFGEGSWLTVV.